A selection of T cell receptor beta chains follows, all from one sample in a study of blood T cell repertoires in COVID-19. TCRdb's table, derived via immunoSEQ multiplex PCR, lists solely in-frame clones and lacks some. The data contain roughly 99,000 clones, over 70% of them singletons. The sequenced sample consisted of peripheral blood. The receptors were gathered from an elderly woman with acute or convalescent COVID-19. Each CDR3 is given with its conserved first and last residue. D genes are given only for firm matches. Some rows mark clone size as missing; the rest say once, few, many or name a class of expanded clone.

>TRBJ2-1|15|TRBD1|once|TRBV7-9
CASSSGQPYSSEQFF
TGTGCCAGCAGCTCGGGACAGCCCTACTCCTCTGAGCAGTTCTTC
>TRBJ1-1|15|-|-|TRBV6-5
CASSLGRSAYTEAFF
TGTGCCAGCAGCTTAGGGAGGAGCGCGTACACTGAAGCTTTCTTT
>TRBJ1-5|14|-|-|TRBV2
CASRAGLIYQPQHF
TGTGCCAGCAGGGCCGGACTGATATATCAGCCCCAGCATTTT
>TRBJ1-2|12|-|-|TRBV6-2/TRBV6-3
CASSYEARGYTF
TGTGCCAGCAGTTATGAGGCGCGTGGCTACACCTTC
>TRBJ1-1|15|TRBD1|-|TRBV7-9
CASSPVTGKNTEAFF
TGTGCCAGCAGCCCGGTGACAGGGAAGAACACTGAAGCTTTCTTT
>TRBJ2-2|16|-|-|TRBV18
CASSSGLFLNTGELFF
TGTGCCAGCTCTTCTGGACTGTTTTTAAACACCGGGGAGCTGTTTTTT
>TRBJ1-2|11|-|-|TRBV20-1
CSILEGVGYTF
TGCAGTATCCTCGAGGGAGTTGGCTACACCTTC
>TRBJ2-2|17|TRBD1|-|TRBV24-1
CATSDSKTGYNTGELFF
TGTGCCACCAGTGATTCCAAGACAGGGTACAACACCGGGGAGCTGTTTTTT
>TRBJ2-2|16|TRBD2|few|TRBV27
CASSDSGGINTGELFF
TGTGCCAGCAGTGACAGCGGGGGGATTAACACCGGGGAGCTGTTTTTT
>TRBJ1-1|13|-|-|TRBV27
CATRGIMNTEAFF
TGTGCCACCCGAGGGATCATGAACACTGAAGCTTTCTTT
>TRBJ1-5|12|-|-|TRBV29-1
CSVGDGDQPQHF
TGCAGCGTTGGAGACGGGGATCAGCCCCAGCATTTT